This entry lists 30 T cell receptor beta chains sequenced from one sample in a study of shared clonotypes between healthy human individuals. Using immunoSEQ multiplex PCR, the repertoire was profiled, and TCRdb retains in-frame clones only, with some absent. The sample shows some 1,100,000 clones, approximately 80% of them seen only once. The specimen was memory CD4+ T cells from PBMCs. Subset denoted: CD45RA-negative fraction. The receptor set was obtained from a man in his late teens or twenties in good health. Some clones in this sample may be carry-over from other donors' samples.

The chain is built from TRBV9 and TRBJ1-5; D is unresolved. This CDR3 is 14 amino acids long. Looked up from germline, CDR1 is SGDLS and CDR2 is YYNGEE. The V end lost 3 bases, the J end lost 4 bases, and 11 bases lay between the germline ends. This CDR3 reads CASSGAGPNQPQHF. CDR3 nucleotides: TGTGCCAGCAGCGGGGCAGGACCAAATCAGCCCCAGCATTTT. The entire variable domain, with the rest obtained from reference TRBV9 and TRBJ1-5, is as follows: DSGVTQTPKHLITATGQRVTLRCSPRSGDLSVYWYQQSLDQGLQFLIQYYNGEERAKGNILERFSAQQFPDLHSELNLSSLELGDSALYFCASSGAGPNQPQHFGDGTRLSIL.

The table lists this clone with a few counts. V is TRBV4-1 and J is TRBJ2-1, with TRBD1 matching over 9 bases. From germline, CDR1 is MGHRA and CDR2 YSYEKL. This CDR3 contains 15 residues. J gave up 10 bases and V 5 bases, and 12 bases lay outside the gene matches. CDR3 region: CASSSQTGTGKEQFF. DNA of the CDR3: TGCGCCAGCAGCTCCCAAACCGGGACAGGGAAAGAGCAGTTCTTC.

The chain has TRBV27 and TRBJ1-5, with TRBD1 identical over 7 bases. V was clipped by 6 bases and J by 3 bases; unmatched bases: 11. The CDR3 length is 16 residues. In germline, CDR1 is MNHEY, CDR2 SMNVEV (reference sequence). CDR3 sequence reads: CASSPVGQGDNQPQHF. As DNA, the CDR3 is TGTGCCAGCAGCCCCGTGGGGCAGGGGGACAATCAGCCCCAGCATTTT.

The chain couples TRBV7-6 to TRBJ2-5, with 9 bases fitting TRBD1. CDR3 length equals 17 residues. CDR1 SGHVS and CDR2 FNYEAQ come from the germline V gene. V shed 1 base, J shed 2 bases, and the junction held 8 bases outside the gene matches. CDR3 sequence reads: CASSLEPTGTGQETQYF. The CDR3 nucleotides are TGTGCCAGCAGCTTAGAACCGACCGGGACAGGGCAAGAGACCCAGTACTTC.

This clone appeared a single time. V is TRBV7-9 and J is TRBJ2-2, with TRBD2 matching over 7 bases. The germline V gene encodes CDR1 SEHNR and CDR2 FQNEAQ (reference sequence). Trimming removed 3 bases from V and 3 bases from J; junction bases left unmatched: 4. This CDR3 is built from 15 residues. The CDR3 protein is CASSFSGPYTGELFF. CDR3 in DNA: TGTGCCAGCAGCTTTAGCGGGCCCTACACCGGGGAGCTGTTTTTT.

The rearrangement uses TRBV6-6 and TRBJ1-1, with 11 bases aligning to TRBD1. The length of the CDR3 is 14 residues. The ends lost 6 bases at V and 2 bases at J; junction bases unmatched: 2. CDR1 and CDR2 (germline): MNHNY, SVGAGI (reference sequence). The CDR3 sequence: CASRGQGVNTEAFF. In nucleotides, the CDR3 is TGTGCCAGCAGGGGACAGGGGGTCAACACTGAAGCTTTCTTT.

This sequence joins TRBV7-8 and TRBJ2-7; no firm D call. V dropped 5 bases and J dropped 10 bases, with 15 bases sitting between them. The V gene's germline CDR1 is SGHVS and CDR2 FQNEAQ. The length of the CDR3 is 12 residues. The CDR3 is CASSPRTYGQYF. The CDR3 DNA sequence: TGTGCCAGCAGCCCTCGGACCTACGGCCAGTACTTC.

The chain uses TRBV28 and TRBJ1-1; 7 bases match TRBD1. Germline assignment: CDR1 MDHEN and CDR2 SYDVKM. V lost 3 bases to trimming and J lost 0 bases; unmatched junction nucleotides: 10. The CDR3 is made up of 17 amino acids. CDR3 in amino acids: CASSLPRDRRMNTEAFF. The CDR3 DNA reads as TGTGCCAGCAGTTTGCCCCGGGACAGACGCATGAACACTGAAGCTTTCTTT.

This clone was detected only a few times. The chain uses TRBV28 and TRBJ1-1; no definite D call. V lost 3 bases and J lost 8, with 13 bases in between. This CDR3 has 13 amino acids. Germline assignment: CDR1 MDHEN and CDR2 SYDVKM. CDR3 sequence reads: CASSLPTTREAFF. The CDR3 nucleotides read TGTGCCAGCAGTTTGCCAACGACCAGAGAAGCTTTCTTT.

V and J are TRBV5-4 and TRBJ2-4, with 7 bases lining up with TRBD1. This CDR3 spans 13 amino acids. With V trimmed by 3 bases and J by 5 bases, 2 bases remained unmatched. Germline-derived CDR1 and CDR2 are SGHNT and YYREEE (reference sequence). The CDR3: CASSSTGENIQYF. Written as DNA, the CDR3 is TGTGCCAGCAGCTCTACAGGGGAAAACATTCAGTACTTC.

This chain links TRBV29-1 with TRBJ1-1, with D unresolved. Germline-derived CDR1 and CDR2 are SQVTM and ANQGSEA. Trimming stripped 1 base from V and 7 bases from J, with 7 bases between. The CDR3 is 11 residues long. The CDR3 spells CSVEGTVEAFF. The CDR3, as DNA: TGCAGCGTTGAAGGGACGGTTGAAGCTTTCTTT.

The rearrangement links TRBV5-6 to TRBJ2-1, with no clear D. The CDR3 length is 16 residues. V was cut by 4 bases and J by 3 bases, with 17 bases left in between. Germline CDR1 reads SGHDT; CDR2 reads YYEEEE. The CDR3 DNA reads as TGTGCCAGCAGCAGTGTGCAGCGCGCAAGCTACAATGAGCAGTTCTTC. Residues: CASSSVQRASYNEQFF.

This clone has only a few counts. The J gene is TRBJ2-3, the V gene TRBV2; TRBD1 or TRBD2 may be the D gene (6 bases each). The germline V gene encodes CDR1 SNHLY and CDR2 FYNNEI. The CDR3 is 15 residues long. Between the trimmed V and J ends, which lost 6 bases and 0 bases, there was a span of 13 bases. The CDR3 bases are TGTGCCAGCAGCATACAGGGACTTAGCACAGATACGCAGTATTTT. Translated, it gives CASSIQGLSTDTQYF.

The chain is built from TRBV5-4 and TRBJ2-7; D may be TRBD2 (6 bases). CDR1 and CDR2 (germline): SGHNT, YYREEE (reference sequence). The CDR3 has 15 residues. The V end was cut by 4 bases, the J end by 0 bases, with 14 bases between. Written as DNA, the CDR3 is TGTGCCAGCAGCAACCGGGACTCCAGCTCCTACGAGCAGTACTTC. As protein: CASSNRDSSSYEQYF.

Concerning this clone: Germline is not matched at one junction end, which may reflect a read error. V usage is TRBV5-4 and J usage is TRBJ2-1; a possible D gene is TRBD1 (5 bases). Germline lookup yields CDR1 SGHNT and CDR2 YYREEE (reference sequence). The CDR3 totals 16 residues. CDR3 nucleotide sequence: TGTGCCAGCAGGTTGGTCGGCAGGGACTCCTACAATGAGCAGTTCTTC. Its translation is CASRLVGRDSYNEQFF.

This clone was recorded once. The V call is TRBV6-6, the J call TRBJ2-5; D could derive from TRBD1 or TRBD2 (6 bases each). This CDR3 spans 14 amino acids. The germline V gene encodes CDR1 MNHNY and CDR2 SVGAGI (reference sequence). Trimming left V 2 bases short and J 5 bases short, with 12 bases between. The CDR3 is CASSYGGQGETQYF. The CDR3, as DNA: TGTGCCAGCAGTTACGGGGGGCAGGGGGAGACCCAGTACTTC.

This clone was recorded once. The V gene is TRBV29-1, the J gene TRBJ2-1, with D hard to call. Germline lookup yields CDR1 SQVTM and CDR2 ANQGSEA. The CDR3 spans 13 residues. Trimming took 3 bases from V and 3 from J, leaving 9 bases between them. CDR3 nucleotides: TGCAGCGTTGATTCCACAGTCTACAATGAGCAGTTCTTC. Translated: CSVDSTVYNEQFF.

This chain links TRBV28 with TRBJ2-1; TRBD1 aligns across 10 bases. The CDR3 loop spans 18 amino acids. In germline, CDR1 is MDHEN, CDR2 SYDVKM. V lost 7 bases, J lost 0 bases, and 12 bases stayed unmatched. The CDR3 is CASKPGQGLGSSYNEQFF. CDR3 sequence (DNA): TGTGCCAGCAAACCGGGACAGGGGCTTGGAAGCTCCTACAATGAGCAGTTCTTC.

Regarding this clone: This CDR3 is also generated by other DNA sequences in the sample. CDR3 amino acids: CASSPDRDDGYTF. For the CDR3, the DNA is TGTGCCAGCAGCCCGGACAGGGATGATGGCTACACCTTC. The chain joins TRBV5-4 to TRBJ1-2; TRBD1 matches at 8 bases. From germline, CDR1 is SGHNT and CDR2 YYREEE (reference sequence). The CDR3 sequence is 13 residues long. Losses at the gene ends were 4 bases for V and 6 bases for J; bases not matched to a gene: 5.

The V call is TRBV12-5, the J call TRBJ2-5; D tentatively fits TRBD1 or TRBD2 (5 bases each). From germline, CDR1 is LGHNT and CDR2 FRNRAP. CDR3 size: 14 residues. V was shortened by 6 bases and J by 4 bases, with 15 bases between the two germline ends. CDR3 sequence: CASGHDWGRETQYF. In DNA, the CDR3 is TGTGCTAGTGGCCACGATTGGGGGAGAGAGACCCAGTACTTC.

This chain connects TRBV6-6 to TRBJ2-1, with D maybe TRBD1 (6 bases). This CDR3 contains 12 residues. Trimming took 2 bases from V and 10 from J, leaving 9 bases between them. Germline lookup yields CDR1 MNHNY and CDR2 SVGAGI (reference sequence). Here the CDR3 reads CASSYGTREQFF. The CDR3 nucleotides read TGTGCCAGCAGTTACGGGACACGAGAGCAGTTCTTC.

Note on this clone: The same CDR3 is also encoded by other DNA sequences in this sample. The genes are TRBV5-1 and TRBJ2-2, with unresolved D. V was shortened by 5 bases and J by 1 base, with 6 bases between the two germline ends. Looked up from germline, CDR1 is SGHRS and CDR2 is YFSETQ. CDR3 length equals 13 residues. This CDR3 reads CASSLGNTGELFF. The CDR3 DNA is TGCGCCAGCAGTCTGGGGAACACCGGGGAGCTGTTTTTT.

The V gene is TRBV21-1, the J gene TRBJ1-5; the table's TRBD1 call for D was not verified on the DNA. TRBV21-1 is flagged as a pseudogene. CDR3 length equals 18 residues. CDR3 sequence (DNA): TGTGCCAGCAGCAACCTCAATGCAGGGGGCGCTTCGGGTCAGCCCCAGCATTTT. This translates into CASSNLNAGGASGQPQHF.

On this clone itself: The DNA is left out, because the CDR3 cannot be placed on it with certainty; the CDR3 is given as TCRdb lists it. This chain connects TRBV7-9 to TRBJ2-2; TRBD2 was called by the table and not checked on the DNA. The CDR3 sequence runs 16 residues, both termini included. Germline V gene data show CDR1 as SEHNR and CDR2 as FQNEAQ (reference sequence). The CDR3 spells CASSRQTTFGAGELFF.

The CDR3 DNA sequence: TGTGCCAGCAGCTTAAACGGACAGGGGGTAGGCGGCTACACCTTC. It specifies CASSLNGQGVGGYTF. The rearrangement links TRBV7-2 to TRBJ1-2, with TRBD1 identical over 10 bases. CDR3 length equals 15 residues. Germline assignment: CDR1 SGHTA and CDR2 FQGNSA. The V and J ends lost 2 bases and 8 bases, in that order; junction bases with no gene match: 8.

V and J are TRBV15 and TRBJ1-1; D gene ambiguous. The CDR3 loop spans 14 amino acids. The V end was cut by 0 bases, the J end by 1 base, with 6 bases between. Germline V gives CDR1 LNHNV, CDR2 YYDKDF (reference sequence). This CDR3 reads CATSRDMTNTEAFF. The CDR3 DNA follows: TGTGCCACCAGCAGAGATATGACGAACACTGAAGCTTTCTTT.

The chain links TRBV6-5 to TRBJ1-4; weak D call: TRBD1 (6 bases). This CDR3 spans 15 amino acids. Trimming removed 7 bases at V and 4 bases at J, with 16 bases between. Germline values: CDR1 MNHEY, CDR2 SVGAGI. CDR3 sequence: CASTVTGAINEKLFF. The CDR3 coding sequence is TGTGCCAGCACCGTTACGGGGGCGATTAATGAAAAACTGTTTTTT.

This clone was detected only once. The chain is built from TRBV28 and TRBJ2-7, with TRBD2 matching 8 bases. This CDR3 is 16 amino acids long. Germline V gene sequence: CDR1 MDHEN, CDR2 SYDVKM. V trimming: 7 bases; J trimming: 3 bases; junction bases outside the gene matches: 14. CDR3 coding DNA: TGTGCCAGCAAGGTCTGGGCGCGGGAGGACCACTACGAGCAGTACTTC. Protein: CASKVWAREDHYEQYF.

The rearrangement links TRBV5-1 to TRBJ2-7; 7 bases are shared with TRBD1. The CDR3 is 13 amino acids. V lost 3 bases to trimming and J lost 6 bases; unmatched junction nucleotides: 6. The germline gives CDR1 SGHRS, CDR2 YFSETQ. CDR3 in DNA: TGCGCCAGCAGCTACCGGACAGGACCCGAGCAGTACTTC. Translation: CASSYRTGPEQYF.

This clone was observed at least ten times. The rearrangement links TRBV6-1 to TRBJ2-2, with 7 bases fitting TRBD1. The germline CDR1 and CDR2 sequences are MNHNS and SASEGT. V lost 1 base, J lost 0 bases, and 11 bases stayed unmatched. The CDR3 sequence is 19 residues long. The CDR3 here is CASSEGTGQMFANTGELFF. The CDR3 coding sequence is TGTGCCAGCAGTGAAGGGACGGGACAGATGTTCGCGAACACCGGGGAGCTGTTTTTT.